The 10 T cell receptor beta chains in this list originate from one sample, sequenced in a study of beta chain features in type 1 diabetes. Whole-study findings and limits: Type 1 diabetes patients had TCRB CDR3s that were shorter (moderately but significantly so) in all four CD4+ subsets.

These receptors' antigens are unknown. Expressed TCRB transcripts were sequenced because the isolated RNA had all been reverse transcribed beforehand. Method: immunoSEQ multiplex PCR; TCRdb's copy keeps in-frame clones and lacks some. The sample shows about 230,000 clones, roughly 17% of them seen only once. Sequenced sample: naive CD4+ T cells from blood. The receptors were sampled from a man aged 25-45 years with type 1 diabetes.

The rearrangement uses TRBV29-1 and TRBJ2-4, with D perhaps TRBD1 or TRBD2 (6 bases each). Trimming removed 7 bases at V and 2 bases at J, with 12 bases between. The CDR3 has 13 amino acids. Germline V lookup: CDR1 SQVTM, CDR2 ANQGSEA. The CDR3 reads CSAGGRTKNIQYF. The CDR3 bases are TGCAGCGCTGGGGGGCGAACCAAAAACATTCAGTACTTC.

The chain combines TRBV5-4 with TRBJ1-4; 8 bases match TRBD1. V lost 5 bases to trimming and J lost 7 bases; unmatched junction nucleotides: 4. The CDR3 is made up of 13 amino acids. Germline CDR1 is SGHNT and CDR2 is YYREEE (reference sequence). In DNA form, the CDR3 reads TGTGCCAGCAGGACAGGGGAAGGTGAAAAACTGTTTTTT. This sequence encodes CASRTGEGEKLFF.

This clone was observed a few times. The CDR3 DNA reads as TGTGCCAGCAGCCAAGGGACAGGGGTAATTAGGGAGACCCAGTACTTC. This encodes CASSQGTGVIRETQYF. The chain uses TRBV14 and TRBJ2-5, with TRBD1 identical over 9 bases. Looked up from germline, CDR1 is SGHDN and CDR2 is FVKESK. J gave up 5 bases and V 1 base, and 8 bases lay outside the gene matches. This CDR3 comprises 16 residues.

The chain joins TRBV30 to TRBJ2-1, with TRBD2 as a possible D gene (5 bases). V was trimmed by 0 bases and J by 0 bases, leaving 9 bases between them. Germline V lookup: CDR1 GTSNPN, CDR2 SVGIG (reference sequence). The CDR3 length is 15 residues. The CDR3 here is CAWSVRGSSYNEQFF. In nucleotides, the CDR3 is TGTGCCTGGAGTGTACGTGGGAGCTCCTACAATGAGCAGTTCTTC.

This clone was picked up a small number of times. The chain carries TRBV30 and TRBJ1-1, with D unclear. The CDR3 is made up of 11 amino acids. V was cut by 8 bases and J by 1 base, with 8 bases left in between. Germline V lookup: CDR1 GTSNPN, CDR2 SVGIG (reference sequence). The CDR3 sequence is CARKTNTEAFF. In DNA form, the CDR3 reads TGTGCCAGAAAAACGAACACTGAAGCTTTCTTT.

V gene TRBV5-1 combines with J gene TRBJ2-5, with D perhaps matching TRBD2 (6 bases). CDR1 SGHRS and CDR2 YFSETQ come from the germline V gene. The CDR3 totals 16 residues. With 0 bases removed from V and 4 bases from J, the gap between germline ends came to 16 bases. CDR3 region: CASSLERFGGGETQYF. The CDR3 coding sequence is TGCGCCAGCAGCTTGGAAAGATTTGGGGGAGGAGAGACCCAGTACTTC.

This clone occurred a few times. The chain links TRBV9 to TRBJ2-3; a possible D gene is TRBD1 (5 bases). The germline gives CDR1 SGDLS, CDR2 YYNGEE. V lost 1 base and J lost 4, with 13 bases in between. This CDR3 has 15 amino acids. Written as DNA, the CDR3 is TGTGCCAGCAGCGTACGGACATTTGGTTCAGATACGCAGTATTTT. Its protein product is CASSVRTFGSDTQYF.

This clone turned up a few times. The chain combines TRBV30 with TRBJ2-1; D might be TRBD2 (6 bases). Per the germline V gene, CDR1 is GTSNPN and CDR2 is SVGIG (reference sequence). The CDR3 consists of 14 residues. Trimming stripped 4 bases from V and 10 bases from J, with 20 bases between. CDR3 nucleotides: TGTGCCTGGAAACTCGGCGGGATCCGTCTAGAGCAGTTCTTC. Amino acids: CAWKLGGIRLEQFF.

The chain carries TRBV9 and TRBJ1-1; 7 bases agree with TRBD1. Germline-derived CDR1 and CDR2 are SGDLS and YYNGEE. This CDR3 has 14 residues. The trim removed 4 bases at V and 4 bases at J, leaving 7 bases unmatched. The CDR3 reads CASSKQGSGTEAFF. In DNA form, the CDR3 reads TGTGCCAGCAGCAAACAGGGGAGTGGCACTGAAGCTTTCTTT.

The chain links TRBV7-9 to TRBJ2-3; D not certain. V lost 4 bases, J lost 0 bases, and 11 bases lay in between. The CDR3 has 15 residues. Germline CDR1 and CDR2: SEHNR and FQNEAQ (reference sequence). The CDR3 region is CASSSLSTSTDTQYF. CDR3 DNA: TGTGCCAGCAGCTCACTATCAACTAGCACAGATACGCAGTATTTT.